This TCR beta chain originates from a study of CD8+ T cells in alopecia areata. Overall study: Treated patients were given oral tofacitinib, which was dosed at 5 to 10 mg twice daily. Severity scoring for treated patients was based on the percentage of affected scalp area.

The CDR3 totals 13 residues. V lost 6 bases to trimming and J lost 4 bases, with 15 bases between them. The germline gives CDR1 SQVTM, CDR2 ANQGSEA. As regards this clone: Its specificity is not known.

Specified treatment: oral pan-JAK inhibitor, 5-10 mg twice daily. General study points: Across lesional scalp, and particularly alopecia totalis/universalis, clonality surpassed that of normal scalp. During tofacitinib treatment, many expanded lesional clones remained in scalp and blood.

cDNA reverse transcribed from extracted RNA served as the sequencing template. The repertoire was sequenced with immunoSEQ multiplex PCR; TCRdb's copy has only in-frame clones and lacks some. The repertoire consists of under 200,000 clones, with 55% to 75% occurring once and the leading ten covering about 0.94%. The V and J genes are TRBV29-1 and TRBJ2-5; D gene unclear. The TCR sequence derives from a human donor with alopecia areata. The sample in question was CD4+ T cells sorted from blood, obtained at week 4, from a patient treated with tofacitinib. The CDR3 DNA sequence: TGCAGCGTGACCGTGACATGGGGAGAGACCCAGTACTTC. Translation gives CSVTVTWGETQYF.